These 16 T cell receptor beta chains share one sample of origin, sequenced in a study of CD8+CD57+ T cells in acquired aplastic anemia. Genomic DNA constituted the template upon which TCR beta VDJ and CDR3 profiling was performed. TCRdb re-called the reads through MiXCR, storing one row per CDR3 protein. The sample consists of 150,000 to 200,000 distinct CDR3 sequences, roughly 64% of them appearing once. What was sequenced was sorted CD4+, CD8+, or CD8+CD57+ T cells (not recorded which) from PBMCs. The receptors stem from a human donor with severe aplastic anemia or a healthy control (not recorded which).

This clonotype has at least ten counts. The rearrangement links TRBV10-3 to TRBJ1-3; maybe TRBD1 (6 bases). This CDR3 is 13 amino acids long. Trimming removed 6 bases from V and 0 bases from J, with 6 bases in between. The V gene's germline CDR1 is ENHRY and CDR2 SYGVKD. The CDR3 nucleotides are TGTGCCATCAGGGACAGCTCTGGAAACACCATATATTTT. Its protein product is CAIRDSSGNTIYF.

The CDR3 bases are TGTGCCAGCAGCTCGCCGGGACGGTCGAACACTGAAGCTTTCTTT. It is translated as CASSSPGRSNTEAFF. The chain combines TRBV7-9 with TRBJ1-1; possibly TRBD1 for D (5 bases). CDR1 is SEHNR and CDR2 is FQNEAQ in the germline V gene (reference sequence). The CDR3 has 15 residues. V was clipped by 4 bases and J by 1 base, with 13 bases between them.

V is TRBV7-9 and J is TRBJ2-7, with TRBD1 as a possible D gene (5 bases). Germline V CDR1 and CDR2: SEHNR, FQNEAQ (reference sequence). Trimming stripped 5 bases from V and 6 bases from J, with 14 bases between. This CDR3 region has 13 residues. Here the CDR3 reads CASSSAQGPEQYF. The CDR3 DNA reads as TGTGCCAGCAGCAGCGCTCAGGGCCCCGAGCAGTACTTC.

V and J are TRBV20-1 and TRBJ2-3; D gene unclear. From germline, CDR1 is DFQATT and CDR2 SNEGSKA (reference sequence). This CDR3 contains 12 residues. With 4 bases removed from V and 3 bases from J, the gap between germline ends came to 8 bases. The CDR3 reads CSAITGTDTQYF. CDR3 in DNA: TGCAGTGCTATTACCGGGACAGATACGCAGTATTTT.

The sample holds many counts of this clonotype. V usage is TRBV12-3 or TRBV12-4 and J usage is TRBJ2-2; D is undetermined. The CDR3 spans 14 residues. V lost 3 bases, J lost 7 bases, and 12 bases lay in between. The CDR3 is CASSFKVDGGELFF. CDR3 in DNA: TGTGCCAGCAGTTTTAAGGTAGATGGCGGGGAGCTGTTTTTT.

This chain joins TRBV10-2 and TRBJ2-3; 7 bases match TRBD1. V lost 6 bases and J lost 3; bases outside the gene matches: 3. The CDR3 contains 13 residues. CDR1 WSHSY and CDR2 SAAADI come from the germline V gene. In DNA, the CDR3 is TGCGCCAGCAGATTGGACAGGACAGATACGCAGTATTTT. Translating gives CASRLDRTDTQYF.

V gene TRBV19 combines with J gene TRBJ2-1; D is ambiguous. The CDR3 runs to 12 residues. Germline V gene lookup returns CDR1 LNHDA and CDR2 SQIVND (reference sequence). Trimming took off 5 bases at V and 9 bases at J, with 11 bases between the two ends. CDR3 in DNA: TGTGCCAGTAGTCATCAGTACGGTGAGCAGTTCTTC. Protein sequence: CASSHQYGEQFF.

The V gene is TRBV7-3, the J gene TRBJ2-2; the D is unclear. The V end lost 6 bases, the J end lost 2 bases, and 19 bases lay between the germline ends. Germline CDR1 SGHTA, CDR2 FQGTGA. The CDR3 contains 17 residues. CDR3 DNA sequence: TGTGCCAGCAGGTCATCCCCATCGCACCCTAACACCGGGGAGCTGTTTTTT. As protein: CASRSSPSHPNTGELFF.

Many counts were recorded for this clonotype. The DNA for the CDR3 is TGTGCCAGCACCGACACTACCGTCGAGCAGTACTTC. Translation: CASTDTTVEQYF. V is TRBV28 and J is TRBJ2-7, with D unclear. CDR3 length: 12 amino acids. The germline CDR1 and CDR2 sequences are MDHEN and SYDVKM. V gave up 7 bases and J gave up 6 bases, with 13 bases separating them.

In DNA, the CDR3 is TGTGCCAGCACCATGGGACTCATTGAAGCTTTCTTT. This translates into CASTMGLIEAFF. V gene TRBV2 combines with J gene TRBJ1-1, with D possibly TRBD1 on 5 matching bases. V shed 7 bases and J shed 7 bases, with 13 bases lying between them. The CDR3 is made up of 12 amino acids. The germline gives CDR1 SNHLY, CDR2 FYNNEI.

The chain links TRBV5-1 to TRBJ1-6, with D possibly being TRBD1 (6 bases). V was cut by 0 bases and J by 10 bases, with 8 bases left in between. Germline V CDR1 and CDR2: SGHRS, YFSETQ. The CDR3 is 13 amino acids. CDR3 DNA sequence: TGCGCCAGCAGCTTGGGACAGGTCTCACCCCTCCACTTT. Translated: CASSLGQVSPLHF.

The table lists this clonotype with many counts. CDR3: CASSLAGVGEKLFF. The CDR3 nucleotides are TGTGCCAGCAGTTTAGCAGGGGTAGGGGAAAAACTGTTTTTT. The gene calls are TRBV27 and TRBJ1-4; D is perhaps TRBD1 (6 bases). This CDR3 has 14 amino acids. Trimming took off 2 bases at V and 8 bases at J, with 12 bases between the two ends. Germline V CDR1 and CDR2: MNHEY, SMNVEV (reference sequence).

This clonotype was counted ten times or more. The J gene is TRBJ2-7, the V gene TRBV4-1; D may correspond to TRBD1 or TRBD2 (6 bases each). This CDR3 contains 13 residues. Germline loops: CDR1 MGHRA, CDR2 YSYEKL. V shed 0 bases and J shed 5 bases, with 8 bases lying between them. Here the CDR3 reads CASSQEGGNEQYF. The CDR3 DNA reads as TGCGCCAGCAGCCAAGAGGGGGGCAACGAGCAGTACTTC.

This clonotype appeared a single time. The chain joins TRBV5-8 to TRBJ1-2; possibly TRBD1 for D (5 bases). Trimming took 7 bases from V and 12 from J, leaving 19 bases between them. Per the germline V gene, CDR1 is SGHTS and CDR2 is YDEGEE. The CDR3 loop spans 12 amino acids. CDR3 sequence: CASARHRPGNTF. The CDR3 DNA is TGTGCCAGCGCTCGTCATAGGCCAGGGAACACCTTC.

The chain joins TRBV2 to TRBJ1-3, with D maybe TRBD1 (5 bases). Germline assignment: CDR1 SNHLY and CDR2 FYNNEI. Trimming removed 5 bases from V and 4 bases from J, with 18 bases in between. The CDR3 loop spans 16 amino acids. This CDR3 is CASSNSKQVPGNTIYF. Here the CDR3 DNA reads TGTGCCAGCAGTAATTCCAAACAGGTCCCCGGAAACACCATATATTTT. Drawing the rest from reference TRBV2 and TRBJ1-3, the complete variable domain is EPEVTQTPSHQVTQMGQEVILRCVPISNHLYFYWYRQILGQKVEFLVSFYNNEISEKSEIFDDQFSVERPDGSNFTLKIRSTKLEDSAMYFCASSNSKQVPGNTIYFGEGSWLTVV.

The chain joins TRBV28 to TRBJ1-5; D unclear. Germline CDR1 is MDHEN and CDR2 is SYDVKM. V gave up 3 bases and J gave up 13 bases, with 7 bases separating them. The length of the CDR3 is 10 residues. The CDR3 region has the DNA TGTGCCAGCAGTTTGCAGCTACAGCATTTT. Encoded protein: CASSLQLQHF.